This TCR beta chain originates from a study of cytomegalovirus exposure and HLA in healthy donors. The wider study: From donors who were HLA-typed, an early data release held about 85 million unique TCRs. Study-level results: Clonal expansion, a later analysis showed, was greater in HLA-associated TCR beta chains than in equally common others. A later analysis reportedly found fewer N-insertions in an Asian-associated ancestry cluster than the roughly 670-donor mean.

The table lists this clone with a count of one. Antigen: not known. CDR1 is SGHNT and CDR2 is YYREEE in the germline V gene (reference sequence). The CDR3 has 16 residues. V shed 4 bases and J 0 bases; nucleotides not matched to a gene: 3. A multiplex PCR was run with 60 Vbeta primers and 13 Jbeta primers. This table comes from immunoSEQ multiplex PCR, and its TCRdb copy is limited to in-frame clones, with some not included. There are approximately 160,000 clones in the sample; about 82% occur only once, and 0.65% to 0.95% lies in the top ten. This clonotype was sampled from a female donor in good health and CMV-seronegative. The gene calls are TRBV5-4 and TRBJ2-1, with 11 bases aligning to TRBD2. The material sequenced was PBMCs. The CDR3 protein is CASSRLAGSSYNEQFF. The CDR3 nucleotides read TGTGCCAGCAGCCGACTAGCGGGGAGCTCCTACAATGAGCAGTTCTTC.